This T cell receptor beta chain was profiled in a study of brain T cells in children with intractable seizures. General study points: Only CDR3 sequence similarity suggested viral specificity, without known HCMV serostatus. Pre- and post-surgery blood differed in depth, so pre-surgery absences may be undersampling.

Measured with immunoSEQ multiplex PCR; TCRdb has only the in-frame clones, and not every one. The sample consists of approximately 40,000 clones, around nine tenths of them appearing once. The sequenced cases were selected for having the highest brain T cell transcript signatures. Germline V CDR1 and CDR2: MNHNY, SVGAGI (reference sequence). V lost 5 bases to trimming and J lost 6 bases, with 35 bases between them. This CDR3 is 21 amino acids long. This clone showed up just a few times. What it recognizes is unknown. Sample: peripheral blood, taken at surgery. This sequence joins TRBV6-6 and TRBJ2-1; D gene uncertain. The clonotype originates from a girl aged 2 to 9 with tuberous sclerosis and intractable seizures. The CDR3 DNA follows: TGTGCCAGCAGTCCCTTACCACTCTCTCCTTCCGGGCCCGGCGTCGGCAATGAGCAGTTCTTC. This codes for CASSPLPLSPSGPGVGNEQFF.